A selection of T cell receptor beta chains follows, all from one sample in a study of human T cells and chemical hapten exposure. MiXCR, applied by TCRdb to the RACE reads, yields one record per CDR3 protein. This table holds more than 65,000 distinct CDR3 sequences, approximately 8% found once. The specimen was whole blood, collected in connection with sensitization to the hapten diphenylcyclopropenone (DPC). These receptors were collected from a woman aged 25 to 39 with alopecia areata. Some clones in this sample may be carry-over from other donors' samples. The CDR3 runs from the conserved cysteine through the conserved F or W. Each record gives: V gene, CDR3 protein.

v_gene: TRBV29-1
CDR3aa: CSVGGRADEQFF

v_gene: TRBV14
CDR3aa: CASSRLSGGRTGELFF

v_gene: TRBV29-1
CDR3aa: CSVETAGSTDTQYF

v_gene: TRBV7-2
CDR3aa: CASSRPGTGGAAFF

v_gene: TRBV5-4
CDR3aa: CASSPDSSNQPQHF

v_gene: TRBV12-3/TRBV12-4
CDR3aa: CASSRENYEQYF

v_gene: TRBV12-3/TRBV12-4
CDR3aa: CASSFPGNYGYTF

v_gene: TRBV18
CDR3aa: CASSPPAGMTGNTIYF

v_gene: TRBV19
CDR3aa: CASSIPGYGYTF

v_gene: TRBV30
CDR3aa: CAMGPNTEAFF

v_gene: TRBV6-5
CDR3aa: CASMTSGGATTGELFF

v_gene: TRBV3-1
CDR3aa: CASSQKGTDTQYF

v_gene: TRBV5-1
CDR3aa: CASSPGGLTEAFF

v_gene: TRBV20-1
CDR3aa: CSASQGTEAFF

v_gene: TRBV15
CDR3aa: CATSRPYGTPGGAKNIQYF

v_gene: TRBV29-1
CDR3aa: CSVVGGNEQFF

v_gene: TRBV7-3
CDR3aa: CASSLTGGGSFDGYTF

v_gene: TRBV29-1
CDR3aa: CSGGHTDTQYF

v_gene: TRBV5-1
CDR3aa: CASSLFGLNTDTQYF

v_gene: TRBV7-2
CDR3aa: CASSLGASGNTIYF

v_gene: TRBV6-5
CDR3aa: CASSPEGTGAGEQYF

v_gene: TRBV20-1
CDR3aa: CSARGGTANEQFF

v_gene: TRBV28
CDR3aa: CASSLRVSREPKREPYGYTF

v_gene: TRBV6-5
CDR3aa: CASREGEAHIQYF

v_gene: TRBV6-5
CDR3aa: CASSYGEGAGAFF

v_gene: TRBV20-1
CDR3aa: CSARDLGGGANGYTF

v_gene: TRBV14
CDR3aa: CASSQEEDGYTF

v_gene: TRBV6-5
CDR3aa: CASSYRTANEQFF

v_gene: TRBV27
CDR3aa: CASSSATGANPYEQYF

v_gene: TRBV10-3
CDR3aa: CAISMRALQSYEQYF

v_gene: TRBV12-3/TRBV12-4
CDR3aa: CASSSYPPFSIGNEKLFF

v_gene: TRBV7-9
CDR3aa: CASSANGAYNEQFF

v_gene: TRBV5-1
CDR3aa: CASSSDLTGLGYNEQFF

v_gene: TRBV29-1
CDR3aa: CSVSTHGTSNTGELFF

v_gene: TRBV18
CDR3aa: CASSPGQASYNEQFF

v_gene: TRBV12-3/TRBV12-4
CDR3aa: CASSRDRGIGELFF

v_gene: TRBV12-5
CDR3aa: CASAGGILMNTEAFF

v_gene: TRBV12-3/TRBV12-4
CDR3aa: CASSSDLAADTQYF